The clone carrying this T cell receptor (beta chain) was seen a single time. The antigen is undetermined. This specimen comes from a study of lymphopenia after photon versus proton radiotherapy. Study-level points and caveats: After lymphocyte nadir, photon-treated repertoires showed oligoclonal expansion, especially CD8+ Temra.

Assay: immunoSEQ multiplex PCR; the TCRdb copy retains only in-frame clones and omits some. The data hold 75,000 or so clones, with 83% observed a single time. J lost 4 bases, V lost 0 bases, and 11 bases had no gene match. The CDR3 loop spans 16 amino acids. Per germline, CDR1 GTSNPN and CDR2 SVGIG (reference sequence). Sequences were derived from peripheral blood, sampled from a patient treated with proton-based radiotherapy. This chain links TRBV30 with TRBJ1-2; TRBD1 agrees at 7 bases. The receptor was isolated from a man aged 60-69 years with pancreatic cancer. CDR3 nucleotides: TGTGCCTGGAGTGTTGCAGGGGGTGGTATTCCCTATGGCTACACCTTC. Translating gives CAWSVAGGGIPYGYTF.